One and the same sample provided the 19 T cell receptor beta chains below, sequenced in a study of T cells in Graves' hyperthyroidism and ophthalmopathy. TCR beta CDR3 region amplification was performed from RNA transcripts. The TCR CDR3 first-round RT-PCR relied on the HTBI primer set. A single record per CDR3 protein comes from TCRdb applying MiXCR to the multiplex PCR reads. The sample carries under 250,000 distinct CDR3 sequences, around 17% recorded once. The sample taken for sequencing was blood. These receptors all come from a woman in her 50s with Graves' hyperthyroidism.

This clonotype appeared a single time. V is TRBV5-1 and J is TRBJ2-2; D unclear. Looked up from germline, CDR1 is SGHRS and CDR2 is YFSETQ. Deletions cut 4 bases from V and 8 bases from J, with 9 bases between. This CDR3 region has 12 residues. CDR3 amino acids: CASSPELGELFF. CDR3 nucleotide sequence: TGCGCCAGCAGCCCTGAATTGGGGGAGCTGTTTTTT.

There are many counts of this clonotype. The CDR3: CASSQSHRVPSTEAFF. CDR3 sequence (DNA): TGTGCCAGCAGCCAATCTCACAGGGTACCCAGCACTGAAGCTTTCTTT. The chain has TRBV14 and TRBJ1-1; tentatively, D is TRBD1 (6 bases). The V gene lost 2 bases and the J gene lost 4 bases, with 17 bases spanning the gap. This CDR3 has 16 amino acids. The germline V gene has CDR1 SGHDN and CDR2 FVKESK.

The chain recombines TRBV30 with TRBJ2-7; 11 nucleotides align to TRBD2. CDR1 and CDR2 from the germline V gene are GTSNPN and SVGIG (reference sequence). This CDR3 has 17 amino acids. After removal of 0 bases from V and 3 bases from J, the junction contained 10 bases not matched to a gene. The CDR3 DNA is TGTGCCTGGAGTGTACCCATCAAGGGACTAGCGGACTACGAGCAGTACTTC. This codes for CAWSVPIKGLADYEQYF. Drawing the rest from reference TRBV30 and TRBJ2-7, the complete variable domain is SQTIHQWPATLVQPVGSPLSLECTVEGTSNPNLYWYRQAAGRGLQLLFYSVGIGQISSEVPQNLSASRPQDRQFILSSKKLLLSDSGFYLCAWSVPIKGLADYEQYFGPGTRLTVT.

This clonotype came up many times. V is TRBV29-1 and J is TRBJ1-1; TRBD1 is a possible D gene (6 bases). Per germline, CDR1 SQVTM and CDR2 ANQGSEA. The CDR3 has 14 amino acids. Deletions cut 2 bases from V and 6 bases from J, with 16 bases between. This CDR3 reads CSVESRLDRAEAFF. CDR3 nucleotide sequence: TGCAGCGTTGAAAGTAGGCTGGACAGAGCTGAAGCTTTCTTT.

J is TRBJ2-7 and V is TRBV7-9; TRBD2 is a possible D gene (5 bases). This CDR3 contains 14 residues. V was trimmed by 3 bases and J by 6 bases, leaving 15 bases between them. Germline V gives CDR1 SEHNR, CDR2 FQNEAQ (reference sequence). This chain's CDR3 is CASSLWELSSEQYF. CDR3 bases: TGTGCCAGCAGCTTGTGGGAGTTGAGCTCCGAGCAGTACTTC.

This clonotype was seen more than once but under ten times. The chain couples TRBV20-1 to TRBJ1-2; 7 bases align to TRBD1. Trimming cost V 3 bases and J 3 bases; bases outside gene matches: 10. The CDR3 consists of 15 residues. Per the germline V gene, CDR1 is DFQATT and CDR2 is SNEGSKA (reference sequence). The CDR3 is CSARQLGQADYGYTF. Here the CDR3 DNA reads TGCAGTGCTAGGCAACTAGGACAGGCTGACTATGGCTACACCTTC.

This clonotype was seen many times. This chain links TRBV5-1 with TRBJ2-1, with TRBD1 identical over 9 bases. This CDR3 has 17 amino acids. Germline trimming cut 4 bases from V and 0 bases from J; bases unmatched to any gene: 8. Per the germline V gene, CDR1 is SGHRS and CDR2 is YFSETQ. CDR3 coding DNA: TGCGCCAGCAGCAGAGAACAGGGGGCCAGCTCCTACAATGAGCAGTTCTTC. It translates to CASSREQGASSYNEQFF.

This clonotype was counted at least ten times. For the CDR3, the DNA is TGTGCCAGCAGCTTAGGATCCGGGGTAGGGACTGGAGATACGCAGTATTTT. Protein: CASSLGSGVGTGDTQYF. The V and J genes are TRBV11-2 and TRBJ2-3, with D possibly matching TRBD2 (6 bases). V lost 1 base, J lost 5 bases, and 19 bases lay in between. CDR3 length equals 17 residues. Per the germline V gene, CDR1 is SGHAT and CDR2 is FQNNGV.

This clonotype occurred many times. The gene calls are TRBV29-1 and TRBJ2-3; D may be TRBD1 (7 bases). This CDR3 has 14 residues. CDR1 and CDR2 (germline): SQVTM, ANQGSEA. V lost 5 bases, J lost 3 bases, and 15 bases lay in between. The CDR3 here is CSVSGGLRTDTQYF. For the CDR3, the DNA is TGCAGCGTTTCAGGGGGGCTAAGGACAGATACGCAGTATTTT.

Ten or more counts support this clonotype. The V call is TRBV7-9, the J call TRBJ2-7; 7 nucleotides align to TRBD1. The CDR3 has 14 residues. J was trimmed by 2 bases and V by 8 bases; bases with no gene match: 9. The V gene's germline CDR1 is SEHNR and CDR2 FQNEAQ (reference sequence). This CDR3 is CASGLGQAPYEQYF. CDR3 nucleotides: TGTGCCAGCGGACTCGGACAGGCCCCCTACGAGCAGTACTTC.

Written as DNA, the CDR3 is TGCGCCAGCAGCTCACACAGGGGAGATGAGCAGTTCTTC. This translates into CASSSHRGDEQFF. The V and J genes are TRBV5-1 and TRBJ2-1; 7 bases are a match to TRBD1. This CDR3 region has 13 residues. Germline CDR1 is SGHRS and CDR2 is YFSETQ. V lost 3 bases to trimming and J lost 8 bases; unmatched junction nucleotides: 5.

The genes are TRBV11-2 and TRBJ2-7, with D unclear. Germline CDR1 SGHAT, CDR2 FQNNGV. Trimming shortened V by 3 bases and J by 2 bases, and 11 bases separated the two germline ends. CDR3 size: 14 residues. The DNA for the CDR3 is TGTGCCAGCAGCTTTTACAGATATCCCTACGAGCAGTACTTC. Protein product: CASSFYRYPYEQYF.

The V call is TRBV3-1, the J call TRBJ1-2; D ambiguous. The CDR3 runs to 15 residues. V was shortened by 4 bases and J by 1 base, with 13 bases between the two germline ends. The germline gives CDR1 LGHDT, CDR2 YNNKEL (reference sequence). CDR3 coding DNA: TGTGCCAGCAGCCCCCGTCAAGGGCGTAACTATGGCTACACCTTC. This encodes CASSPRQGRNYGYTF. The full variable domain, rest sourced from reference TRBV3-1 and TRBJ1-2, is DTAVSQTPKYLVTQMGNDKSIKCEQNLGHDTMYWYKQDSKKFLKIMFSYNNKELIINETVPNRFSPKSPDKAHLNLHINSLELGDSAVYFCASSPRQGRNYGYTFGSGTRLTVV.

This clonotype has a count of ten or more. This chain uses TRBV2 with TRBJ1-1; D is uncertain. V lost 6 bases, J lost 1 base, and 9 bases lay in between. The germline V gene has CDR1 SNHLY and CDR2 FYNNEI. CDR3 length: 13 amino acids. The CDR3 protein is CASRKQSNTEAFF. Here the CDR3 DNA reads TGTGCCAGCAGAAAACAGTCGAACACTGAAGCTTTCTTT. The complete variable domain, with remaining parts taken from reference TRBV2 and TRBJ1-1, reads EPEVTQTPSHQVTQMGQEVILRCVPISNHLYFYWYRQILGQKVEFLVSFYNNEISEKSEIFDDQFSVERPDGSNFTLKIRSTKLEDSAMYFCASRKQSNTEAFFGQGTRLTVV.

This clonotype was seen a handful of times. The V call is TRBV6-1, the J call TRBJ2-1; no reliable D call. CDR1 MNHNS and CDR2 SASEGT come from the germline V gene. Trimming took off 7 bases at V and 3 bases at J, with 13 bases between the two ends. The CDR3 is made up of 14 amino acids. Written as DNA, the CDR3 is TGTGCCAGCATAGGCGGAGTCTTCTACAATGAGCAGTTCTTC. This codes for CASIGGVFYNEQFF.

In its sample, this clonotype was seen many times. V is TRBV10-1 and J is TRBJ1-1; D gene uncertain. The V and J ends lost 0 bases and 3 bases respectively, with 5 bases between them. The CDR3 contains 13 residues. CDR1 is WNHNN and CDR2 is SYGVQD in the germline V gene (reference sequence). CDR3 DNA: TGCGCCAGCAGTGAGTCGCCCCACACTGAAGCTTTCTTT. Encoded protein: CASSESPHTEAFF.

This sequence joins TRBV28 and TRBJ2-1, with D perhaps TRBD2 (6 bases). The germline CDR1 and CDR2 sequences are MDHEN and SYDVKM. The V and J ends lost 2 bases and 6 bases respectively, with 20 bases between them. The CDR3 is 17 amino acids. CDR3 protein: CASSLTLRRAEINEQFF. CDR3 nucleotide sequence: TGTGCCAGCAGTTTAACTCTTCGGAGGGCCGAAATCAATGAGCAGTTCTTC.

This clonotype was seen more than once but under ten times. V is TRBV24-1 and J is TRBJ1-2; the D gene is possibly TRBD1 (5 bases). Germline V CDR1 and CDR2: KGHDR, SFDVKD. CDR3 length equals 13 residues. Trimming cost V 5 bases and J 8 bases, with 14 bases left between them. The CDR3 spells CATSAPGRYGYTF. CDR3 nucleotide sequence: TGTGCCACCAGTGCTCCGGGACGGTACGGCTACACCTTC.

This clonotype has a count of ten or more. CDR3 sequence (DNA): TGTGCCAGCAGTCTCCAACTACAGGGGGCTTGGGAGACCCAGTACTTC. This sequence encodes CASSLQLQGAWETQYF. V gene TRBV6-2 or TRBV6-3 combines with J gene TRBJ2-5; 9 nucleotides align to TRBD1. CDR1 and CDR2 from the germline V gene are MNHEY and SVGEGT. The CDR3 extends over 16 amino acids. V lost 5 bases, J lost 5 bases, and 12 bases stayed unmatched.